Listed below are T cell receptor beta chains from one sample, sequenced in a study of blood T cell repertoires in COVID-19. TCRdb keeps only in-frame clones here, not all; method: immunoSEQ multiplex PCR. The sample consists of roughly 670,000 clones, about 87% of them appearing once. Sequenced: peripheral blood. Receptor source: a woman between 18 and 30 years old with acute or convalescent COVID-19. Both conserved end residues are part of each CDR3. A D gene is named only where the DNA matches it firmly. Not all rows give a size; the values are once, few, many and, for expanded clones, a class.

d_call	v_call	j_call	clone_size	cdr3_aa	cdr3_nt
TRBD1	TRBV2	TRBJ2-5	.	CASSEKTGGSIQPGTQYF	TGTGCCAGCAGTGAAAAGACAGGGGGCTCCATTCAGCCGGGGACCCAGTACTTC
.	TRBV4-3	TRBJ2-1	.	CASSQAGINEQFF	TGCGCCAGCAGCCAAGCAGGGATCAATGAGCAGTTCTTC
.	TRBV11-2	TRBJ2-7	.	CASSLNRQVIYEQYF	TGTGCCAGCAGCCTCAACCGACAGGTTATCTACGAGCAGTACTTC
.	TRBV2	TRBJ2-2	.	CASSDWALNTGELFF	TGTGCCAGCAGTGATTGGGCCCTGAACACCGGGGAGCTGTTTTTT
.	TRBV30	TRBJ1-5	.	CAWSDGGNQPQHF	TGTGCCTGGAGTGATGGAGGCAATCAGCCCCAGCATTTT
TRBD1	TRBV18	TRBJ1-6	once	CASSPPWTGLDSPLHF	TGTGCCAGCTCACCACCCTGGACAGGCCTCGATTCACCCCTCCACTTT
TRBD2	TRBV3-1/TRBV3-2	TRBJ2-2	.	CASSQDGLAANTGELFF	TGTGCCAGCAGCCAAGATGGCCTAGCGGCGAACACCGGGGAGCTGTTTTTT
TRBD1	TRBV19	TRBJ2-1	.	CASSIDPRQGPSYNEQFF	TGTGCCAGTAGTATAGACCCCCGACAGGGGCCATCCTACAATGAGCAGTTCTTC
.	TRBV5-6	TRBJ2-7	.	CASSLVSHEFYEQYF	TGTGCCAGCAGCTTGGTGTCACACGAATTTTACGAGCAGTACTTC
.	TRBV2	TRBJ2-3	.	CASTAQGSTDTQYF	TGTGCCTCAACGGCACAGGGTAGTACAGATACGCAGTATTTT
.	TRBV19	TRBJ1-5	.	CASSISGNQPQHF	TGTGCCAGTAGTATCTCAGGCAATCAGCCCCAGCATTTT
.	TRBV9	TRBJ2-2	.	CASSVDNVRTGELFF	TGTGCCAGCAGCGTAGATAATGTCCGGACCGGGGAGCTGTTTTTT
TRBD2	TRBV2	TRBJ2-7	.	CASSDLAGPSYEQYF	TGTGCCAGCAGTGATCTAGCGGGGCCGTCCTACGAGCAGTACTTC
.	TRBV5-6	TRBJ1-1	.	CASSPGGPGSTEAFF	TGTGCCAGCAGCCCGGGGGGGCCGGGCAGCACTGAAGCTTTCTTT
TRBD2	TRBV27	TRBJ2-5	.	CASSLAGGLGQETQYF	TGTGCCAGCAGTTTAGCGGGGGGGCTCGGACAAGAGACCCAGTACTTC
.	TRBV30	TRBJ2-2	.	CAWSIRVGGELFF	TGTGCCTGGAGTATCAGGGTAGGGGGGGAGCTGTTTTTT
.	TRBV6-6	TRBJ1-1	.	CASSHRAHTEAFF	TGTGCCAGCAGCCACAGGGCCCACACTGAAGCTTTCTTT
TRBD1	TRBV2	TRBJ1-6	.	CASSDRTGASPLHF	TGTGCCAGCAGTGATCGGACAGGGGCGTCACCCCTCCACTTT
TRBD1	TRBV30	TRBJ1-2	.	CAWGQGDYGYTF	TGTGCCTGGGGACAGGGGGACTATGGCTACACCTTC
.	TRBV5-1	TRBJ2-2	.	CASSKRDTTNTGELFF	TGCGCCAGCAGCAAGCGGGACACCACGAACACCGGGGAGCTGTTTTTT
.	TRBV5-6	TRBJ1-1	.	CASSLLDRGITEAFF	TGTGCCAGCAGCTTGCTGGATAGAGGGATCACTGAAGCTTTCTTT
TRBD2	TRBV27	TRBJ2-5	.	CASSGLGTSGGAGETQYF	TGTGCCAGCAGTGGGCTCGGGACTAGCGGGGGGGCGGGAGAGACCCAGTACTTC
TRBD2	TRBV7-3	TRBJ2-3	.	CASSLGLAGVTDTQYF	TGTGCCAGCAGTCTAGGACTAGCGGGGGTAACAGATACGCAGTATTTT
TRBD1	TRBV5-6	TRBJ1-3	once	CASSPTGGGNTIYF	TGTGCCAGCAGCCCCACAGGGGGAGGAAACACCATATATTTT
TRBD1	TRBV5-8	TRBJ1-6	.	CASSLPGGGLGNSPLHF	TGTGCCAGCAGCTTACCGGGAGGGGGCTTGGGAAATTCACCCCTCCACTTT
TRBD2	TRBV5-5	TRBJ2-1	.	CASSSRGGLSDEQFF	TGTGCCAGCAGCTCGCGGGGGGGTTTATCGGATGAGCAGTTCTTC
TRBD2	TRBV6-5	TRBJ2-5	.	CASSYGGGSGETQYF	TGTGCCAGCAGTTACGGCGGGGGGTCCGGAGAGACCCAGTACTTC
.	TRBV6-2/TRBV6-3	TRBJ1-1	.	CASSLRTANTEAFF	TGTGCCAGCAGCCTCAGGACAGCGAACACTGAAGCTTTCTTT
.	TRBV7-2	TRBJ2-6	.	CASSSRQFSGANVLTF	TGTGCCAGCAGCTCGCGACAGTTCTCTGGGGCCAACGTCCTGACTTTC
.	TRBV7-2	TRBJ1-1	.	CATAGQTGTEAFF	TGTGCCACCGCGGGCCAAACGGGGACTGAAGCTTTCTTT
.	TRBV19	TRBJ1-4	.	CASSLPDSKNEKLFF	TGTGCCAGTAGTCTCCCAGACAGCAAAAATGAAAAACTGTTTTTT
.	TRBV7-9	TRBJ1-2	.	CASSSLTGASYGYTF	TGTGCCAGCAGTTCATTAACAGGCGCTTCCTATGGCTACACCTTC
.	TRBV19	TRBJ1-2	.	CASSWGGGEGYTF	TGTGCCAGTAGTTGGGGCGGTGGGGAAGGCTACACCTTC